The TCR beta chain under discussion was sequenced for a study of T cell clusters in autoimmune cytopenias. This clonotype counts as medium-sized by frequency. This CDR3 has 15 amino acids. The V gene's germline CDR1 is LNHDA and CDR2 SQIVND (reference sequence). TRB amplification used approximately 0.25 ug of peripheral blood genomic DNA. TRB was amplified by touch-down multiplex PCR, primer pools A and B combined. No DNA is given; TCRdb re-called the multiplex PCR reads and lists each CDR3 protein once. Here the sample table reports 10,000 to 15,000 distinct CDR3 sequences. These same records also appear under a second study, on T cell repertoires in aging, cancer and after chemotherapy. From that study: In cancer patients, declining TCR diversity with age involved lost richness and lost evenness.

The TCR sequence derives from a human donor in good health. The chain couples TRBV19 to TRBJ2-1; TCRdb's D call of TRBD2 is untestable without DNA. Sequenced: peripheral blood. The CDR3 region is CASRPTSGAYNEQFF.